These 13 T cell receptor beta chains were all obtained from the same sample, sequenced in a study of T cells in Graves' hyperthyroidism and ophthalmopathy. TCR beta CDR3 regions were amplified from RNA transcripts. An initial round of RT-PCR targeting the TCR CDR3 relied on the HTBI primer set. TCRdb fed the multiplex PCR reads into MiXCR, producing one record per CDR3 protein. The sample holds 500,000 or so distinct CDR3 sequences, about 16% seen once. Sequenced: blood. The receptor set was obtained from a woman in her twenties or thirties with Graves' ophthalmopathy.

This clonotype was recorded at least ten times. The gene calls are TRBV9 and TRBJ2-7, with TRBD1 as a possible D gene (5 bases). V was shortened by 3 bases and J by 4 bases, with 11 bases between the two germline ends. This CDR3 has 13 amino acids. The germline V gene has CDR1 SGDLS and CDR2 YYNGEE. CDR3 coding DNA: TGTGCCAGCAGCGACGACAGCCAATACGAGCAGTACTTC. It specifies CASSDDSQYEQYF. Based on the CDR3 plus reference TRBV9 and TRBJ2-7, the full variable domain is DSGVTQTPKHLITATGQRVTLRCSPRSGDLSVYWYQQSLDQGLQFLIQYYNGEERAKGNILERFSAQQFPDLHSELNLSSLELGDSALYFCASSDDSQYEQYFGPGTRLTVT.

This clonotype was picked up a small number of times. The rearrangement joins TRBV10-3 to TRBJ2-6, with D possibly TRBD2 on 7 matching bases. V dropped 7 bases and J dropped 0 bases, with 22 bases sitting between them. The CDR3 has 19 residues. CDR1 is ENHRY and CDR2 is SYGVKD in the germline V gene. The chain's CDR3 is CAITDRLTSSSSGANVLTF. CDR3 sequence (DNA): TGTGCCATCACCGACAGGCTGACTAGCTCGAGCTCTGGGGCCAACGTCCTGACTTTC.

This clonotype was found a few times. The chain joins TRBV20-1 to TRBJ2-1; 12 bases line up with TRBD2. CDR1 is DFQATT, CDR2 SNEGSKA, per germline (reference sequence). This CDR3 is 16 amino acids long. V lost 5 bases to trimming and J lost 7 bases; unmatched junction nucleotides: 12. Written as DNA, the CDR3 is TGCAGTGCTGAAGGGACTAGCGGGCACATGTGGAATGAGCAGTTCTTC. Protein: CSAEGTSGHMWNEQFF.

This clonotype was seen ten or more times. This chain connects TRBV6-1 to TRBJ1-1; weak D call: TRBD1 (5 bases). Germline V gene sequence: CDR1 MNHNS, CDR2 SASEGT. The CDR3 consists of 14 residues. Trimming cost V 2 bases and J 0 bases, with 7 bases left between them. As DNA, the CDR3 is TGTGCCAGCAGTGAACGAGGGGTGAACACTGAAGCTTTCTTT. It yields the protein CASSERGVNTEAFF.

This sequence joins TRBV7-9 and TRBJ1-6; no definite D call. V was cut by 6 bases and J by 0 bases, with 9 bases left in between. The CDR3 sequence is 15 residues long. CDR1 and CDR2 (germline): SEHNR, FQNEAQ (reference sequence). The CDR3 sequence: CASSTQSSYNSPLHF. CDR3 coding DNA: TGTGCCAGCAGTACACAGAGCTCCTATAATTCACCCCTCCACTTT.

This clonotype has at least ten counts. The chain joins TRBV7-9 to TRBJ2-3; 11 nucleotides agree with TRBD2. V was clipped by 5 bases and J by 2 bases; unmatched bases: 6. Germline loops: CDR1 SEHNR, CDR2 FQNEAQ (reference sequence). The CDR3 loop spans 16 amino acids. CDR3 nucleotide sequence: TGTGCCAGCAGCCCACCGACTAGCGGGAACACAGATACGCAGTATTTT. Its protein is CASSPPTSGNTDTQYF.

This clonotype showed up many times. This chain uses TRBV30 with TRBJ1-6, with TRBD1 as a possible D gene (6 bases). This CDR3 is 14 amino acids long. Germline CDR1 reads GTSNPN; CDR2 reads SVGIG (reference sequence). V lost 0 bases to trimming and J lost 6 bases, with 9 bases between them. CDR3 sequence reads: CAWSVGRGNSPLHF. The DNA of the CDR3 is TGTGCCTGGAGTGTAGGCAGGGGTAATTCACCCCTCCACTTT.

With respect to this clonotype: A read error may be the cause here, since a much bigger clone is one base away. The chain employs TRBV28 and TRBJ2-5; D is possibly TRBD1 (6 bases). Germline V gene lookup returns CDR1 MDHEN and CDR2 SYDVKM. Trimming shortened V by 2 bases and J by 1 base, and 11 bases separated the two germline ends. The length of the CDR3 is 15 residues. CDR3 DNA sequence: TGTGCCAGCAGTTTACCTACGGACAGCCAAGAGACCCAGTACTTC. Its translation is CASSLPTDSQETQYF.

This clonotype was recorded a few times. The chain combines TRBV19 with TRBJ2-1, with D hard to call. Per the germline V gene, CDR1 is LNHDA and CDR2 is SQIVND (reference sequence). V was pared by 1 base and J by 0 bases, with 10 bases between. This CDR3 is 16 amino acids long. The CDR3 is CASSIGLGISYNEQFF. In DNA form, the CDR3 reads TGTGCCAGTAGTATAGGGTTGGGGATCTCCTACAATGAGCAGTTCTTC.

This clonotype was observed at least ten times. The chain carries TRBV29-1 and TRBJ1-1; 9 bases fit TRBD1. The CDR3 contains 13 residues. The V and J ends lost 6 bases and 1 base, in that order; junction bases with no gene match: 3. Germline V gene lookup returns CDR1 SQVTM and CDR2 ANQGSEA. The CDR3 DNA is TGCAGCGTACAGACAGGGGGGAACACTGAAGCTTTCTTT. Protein product: CSVQTGGNTEAFF.

This clonotype was observed a handful of times. This chain links TRBV6-1 with TRBJ1-4, with 7 bases aligning to TRBD1. Germline V lookup: CDR1 MNHNS, CDR2 SASEGT. The CDR3 sequence is 15 residues long. The J segment lost 4 bases and the V segment lost 5 bases, leaving 7 bases of the junction unmatched. The CDR3 spells CASSTLGQDNEKLFF. Written as DNA, the CDR3 is TGTGCCAGCAGTACACTCGGACAGGATAATGAAAAACTGTTTTTT.

There are many counts of this clonotype. This sequence joins TRBV12-3 or TRBV12-4 and TRBJ1-1; D remains unclear. The ends were cut back, 6 bases at V and 9 bases at J, with 11 bases in the middle. This CDR3 region has 11 residues. CDR3 amino acids: CASRKNLQAFF. The CDR3 region has the DNA TGTGCCAGCAGGAAAAACTTGCAAGCTTTCTTT.

The V and J genes are TRBV7-3 and TRBJ2-3; possible D gene TRBD1, 5 bases. Germline V gives CDR1 SGHTA, CDR2 FQGTGA. The V gene lost 2 bases and the J gene lost 7 bases, with 10 bases spanning the gap. The CDR3 length is 13 residues. The CDR3 bases are TGTGCCAGCAGCTTAGGACAAGCCAATACGCAGTATTTT. Translation: CASSLGQANTQYF.